Each of the 9 T cell receptor beta chains below was sequenced from the same sample in a study of shared clonotypes between healthy human individuals. The data were produced by immunoSEQ multiplex PCR, yet TCRdb's version contains in-frame clones alone and is incomplete. This table holds approximately 2,300,000 clones, roughly 90% found once. Sequencing used naive CD4+ T cells from PBMCs. Subset: CD45RA+ positively selected. Every receptor here comes from a young man in good health. Some clones in this sample may be carry-over from other donors' samples.

The rearrangement links TRBV12-2 to TRBJ2-1; TRBD2 is the table's D call and was not checked against the DNA. TRBV12-2 is classified as a pseudogene. The CDR3 is made up of 15 amino acids. The CDR3, as DNA: TGTGCAAGTCGTTCTACTACTAGATTGGAGGATGAGCAGTTCTTC. It is translated as CASRSTTRLEDEQFF.

The chain employs TRBV9 and TRBJ2-7, with a weak D call TRBD2 (6 bases). The CDR3 totals 12 residues. Per germline, CDR1 SGDLS and CDR2 YYNGEE. Between the trimmed V and J ends, which lost 6 bases and 7 bases, there was a span of 14 bases. This chain's CDR3 is CASMDRAGEQYF. CDR3 nucleotide sequence: TGTGCCAGCATGGATCGGGCGGGGGAGCAGTACTTC.

This chain links TRBV5-1 with TRBJ2-3; D is possibly TRBD2 (5 bases). V was pared by 1 base and J by 4 bases, with 10 bases between. The germline gives CDR1 SGHRS, CDR2 YFSETQ. The CDR3 has 14 residues. The CDR3 is CASSLLGSPDTQYF. In DNA, the CDR3 is TGCGCCAGCAGCTTGTTAGGGAGCCCAGATACGCAGTATTTT.

The gene calls are TRBV5-4 and TRBJ2-7; D may match TRBD1 or TRBD2 (6 bases each). The CDR3 totals 15 residues. The germline CDR1 and CDR2 sequences are SGHNT and YYREEE (reference sequence). Between the trimmed V and J ends, which lost 5 bases and 3 bases, there was a span of 18 bases. The CDR3 region is CASSYAGQGHYEQYF. CDR3 nucleotides: TGTGCCAGCAGTTATGCGGGGCAGGGACACTACGAGCAGTACTTC.

The chain carries TRBV30 and TRBJ2-7; D gene ambiguous. Germline CDR1 and CDR2: GTSNPN and SVGIG (reference sequence). Trimming pared 3 bases from V and 5 bases from J, leaving 14 bases between. The CDR3 runs 13 residues. The CDR3 spells CAWSTDRLHEQYF. CDR3 coding DNA: TGTGCCTGGAGCACGGACCGGCTCCACGAGCAGTACTTC.

J is TRBJ1-3 and V is TRBV10-1; unclear D gene. The CDR3 sequence is 13 residues long. The germline gives CDR1 WNHNN, CDR2 SYGVQD (reference sequence). V gave up 8 bases and J gave up 0 bases, with 8 bases separating them. This chain's CDR3 is CASGPNSGNTIYF. In DNA form, the CDR3 reads TGCGCCAGCGGACCGAACTCTGGAAACACCATATATTTT.

A single count supports this clone. This chain connects TRBV28 to TRBJ1-5, with a tentative D call TRBD1 (5 bases). V gave up 8 bases and J gave up 6 bases, with 14 bases separating them. The CDR3 is made up of 13 amino acids. Germline V CDR1 and CDR2: MDHEN, SYDVKM. The CDR3 coding sequence is TGTGCCAGCTGGGGCCGGGGAAGTCAGCCCCAGCATTTT. It specifies CASWGRGSQPQHF.

CDR3 DNA sequence: TGTGCCAGCAGCCGAGGACCGAAGGACACTGAAGCTTTCTTT. It is translated as CASSRGPKDTEAFF. The genes are TRBV7-2 and TRBJ1-1; D remains unclear. Germline assignment: CDR1 SGHTA and CDR2 FQGNSA. Trimming stripped 5 bases from V and 3 bases from J, with 13 bases between. This CDR3 is built from 14 residues.

The rearrangement joins TRBV7-7 to TRBJ2-2; the match to TRBD2 covers 7 bases. Germline V lookup: CDR1 SSHAT, CDR2 FNYEAQ (reference sequence). V shed 1 base and J 4 bases; nucleotides not matched to a gene: 6. The CDR3 contains 16 residues. The CDR3 here is CASSLGLAEGTGELFF. The CDR3 bases are TGTGCCAGCAGCTTAGGACTAGCTGAAGGCACCGGGGAGCTGTTTTTT.